Listed below are T cell receptor beta chains from one sample, sequenced in a study of control samples from healthy donors and cancer patients. TCRdb's copy holds only in-frame clones and misses some; the assay was immunoSEQ multiplex PCR. The repertoire consists of about 130,000 clones, with about 95% occurring once and the leading ten covering about 3.5%. Sequencing input: blood. The receptors were gathered from a man aged 30 to 45 in good health. Each CDR3 is given with its conserved first and last residue. D genes are given only for firm matches. Some rows mark clone size as missing; the rest say once, few, many or name a class of expanded clone.

- - 14 TRBJ1-4 TRBV7-9 CASSPGGNHEKLFF TGTGCCAGCAGCCCCGGGGGCAATCATGAAAAACTGTTTTTT
TRBD2 - 16 TRBJ2-4 TRBV11-2 CASSSNPGGPGNIQYF TGTGCCAGCAGCTCTAATCCGGGGGGGCCGGGAAACATTCAGTACTTC
- - 13 TRBJ1-2 TRBV10-3 CAISERGGDGYTF TGTGCCATCAGTGAGAGGGGTGGGGACGGCTACACCTTC
TRBD1 - 16 TRBJ2-7 TRBV4-1 CASSALGTGESYEQYF TGCGCCAGCAGCGCCCTGGGGACAGGGGAATCCTACGAGCAGTACTTC
- few 11 TRBJ2-7 TRBV27 CASSSSYEQYF TGTGCCAGCAGTTCCTCCTACGAGCAGTACTTC
TRBD2 - 15 TRBJ2-5 TRBV3-1/TRBV3-2 CASSPTGGAGETQYF TGTGCCAGCAGCCCCACCGGGGGGGCAGGAGAGACCCAGTACTTC
TRBD1 once 15 TRBJ2-1 TRBV7-9 CASSYRDRVGNEQFF TGTGCCAGCAGTTACCGGGACAGGGTTGGCAATGAGCAGTTCTTC
- - 14 TRBJ1-1 TRBV30 CAWSEFVGGTEAFF TGTGCCTGGAGTGAATTCGTGGGGGGGACTGAAGCTTTCTTT
- - 13 TRBJ1-6 TRBV12-3/TRBV12-4 CASSPRSSSPLHF TGTGCCAGCAGCCCCCGTAGTAGTTCACCCCTCCACTTT
- - 13 TRBJ2-2 TRBV7-9 CASSPSLTGELFF TGTGCCAGCAGCCCCAGCCTAACCGGGGAGCTGTTTTTT
- - 13 TRBJ2-7 TRBV7-2 CASSYRGAYEQYF TGTGCCAGCAGCTACCGGGGCGCATACGAGCAGTACTTC
- - 17 TRBJ1-2 TRBV6-6 CASSPGNHFGSNYGYTF TGTGCCAGCAGTCCGGGTAATCATTTTGGGAGTAACTATGGCTACACCTTC
- - 15 TRBJ2-3 TRBV7-9 CASSLVIGHTDTQYF TGTGCCAGCAGCTTAGTAATAGGCCACACAGATACGCAGTATTTT
- few 15 TRBJ2-7 TRBV7-9 CASSPLRPQGYEQYF TGTGCCAGCAGCCCACTCCGGCCCCAGGGCTACGAGCAGTACTTC
- - 15 TRBJ2-1 TRBV2 CASSESMGTYNEQFF TGTGCCAGCAGTGAAAGTATGGGGACCTACAATGAGCAGTTCTTC
- - 14 TRBJ1-6 TRBV5-6 CASSLYQGISPLHF TGTGCCAGCAGCTTATATCAGGGCATTTCACCCCTCCACTTT
- - 13 TRBJ2-7 TRBV2 CASGPRGAYEQYF TGTGCCAGCGGTCCCAGGGGGGCCTACGAGCAGTACTTC
TRBD1 - 14 TRBJ2-1 TRBV5-4 CASSWGTGVNEQFF TGTGCCAGCAGCTGGGGGACAGGGGTGAATGAGCAGTTCTTC
- - 15 TRBJ2-3 TRBV19 CASSIWGGRTDTQYF TGTGCCAGTAGTATATGGGGCGGGCGGACAGATACGCAGTATTTT
- - 15 TRBJ2-1 TRBV7-2 CASSPSGTAYNEQFF TGTGCCAGCAGCCCCTCCGGGACGGCATACAATGAGCAGTTCTTC
- - 14 TRBJ2-5 TRBV7-8 CASSPRTGQETQYF TGTGCCAGCAGCCCGAGGACGGGTCAAGAGACCCAGTACTTC
- - 12 TRBJ1-5 TRBV7-2 CASSLARGVHHF TGTGCCAGCAGCTTAGCGAGAGGGGTTCATCATTTT
- - 13 TRBJ1-5 TRBV6-5 CASSWAPNQPQHF TGTGCCAGCAGTTGGGCCCCTAATCAGCCCCAGCATTTT
- - 13 TRBJ1-2 TRBV30 CAWSAPEGSGYTF TGTGCCTGGAGTGCACCCGAAGGGTCTGGCTACACCTTC
- - 14 TRBJ2-7 TRBV6-5 CASSYSMQSYEQYF TGTGCCAGCAGTTACTCGATGCAAAGCTACGAGCAGTACTTC
- - 12 TRBJ1-1 TRBV7-2 CASSFRNTEAFF TGTGCCAGCAGCTTCAGGAACACTGAAGCTTTCTTT
TRBD2 - 18 TRBJ2-1 TRBV24-1 CATSDPAVSGLAVNEQFF TGTGCCACCAGTGATCCAGCTGTATCGGGACTAGCAGTCAATGAGCAGTTCTTC
TRBD1 - 11 TRBJ1-1 TRBV7-2 CASSRGQVEFF TGTGCCAGCAGCCGGGGACAGGTGGAGTTCTTT
- - 16 TRBJ1-2 TRBV2 CASSEPGLRLNYGYTF TGTGCCAGCAGTGAACCGGGACTGCGGCTAAACTATGGCTACACCTTC
- - 15 TRBJ2-3 TRBV5-8 CASSLEGGVTDTQYF TGTGCCAGCAGCTTGGAGGGGGGTGTCACAGATACGCAGTATTTT
TRBD1 - 14 TRBJ1-2 TRBV7-6 CASSLGQGAVGYTF TGTGCCAGCAGCTTAGGACAGGGGGCGGTTGGCTACACCTTC
- - 12 TRBJ1-5 TRBV12-3/TRBV12-4 CASSLDNQPQHF TGTGCCAGCAGTTTGGACAATCAGCCCCAGCATTTT
- few 16 TRBJ2-5 TRBV4-3 CASSQDGWGQRETQYF TGCGCCAGCAGCCAAGATGGCTGGGGACAACGGGAGACCCAGTACTTC
TRBD1 - 18 TRBJ2-2 TRBV4-1 CASSQAGGGQGTTGELFF TGCGCCAGCAGCCAAGCTGGCGGGGGACAGGGTACCACCGGGGAGCTGTTTTTT
- - 13 TRBJ1-1 TRBV19 CASSLKDGNEAFF TGTGCCAGTAGTTTAAAGGACGGGAATGAAGCTTTCTTT
- - 17 TRBJ2-7 TRBV27 CASSLAGQGFTKYEQYF TGTGCCAGCAGTTTAGCGGGGCAGGGCTTCACGAAGTACGAGCAGTACTTC
TRBD2 - 16 TRBJ2-2 TRBV4-1 CASSLRGGGNTGELFF TGCGCCAGCAGCCTCCGGGGCGGGGGGAACACCGGGGAGCTGTTTTTT
- - 15 TRBJ2-3 TRBV5-8 CASSLGQGGSDTQYF TGTGCCAGCAGCTTGGGTCAGGGAGGATCAGATACGCAGTATTTT
- - 16 TRBJ1-1 TRBV12-2 CASRLARRGWGSEAFF TGTGCAAGTCGCTTAGCGCGGCGGGGGTGGGGCTCTGAAGCTTTCTTT
- - 16 TRBJ2-3 TRBV9 CASSVNQYSSTDTQYF TGTGCCAGCAGCGTAAACCAGTACTCTAGCACAGATACGCAGTATTTT
- - 13 TRBJ1-1 TRBV12-3/TRBV12-4 CASRTGSGTEAFF TGTGCCAGCAGAACAGGGTCTGGCACTGAAGCTTTCTTT
TRBD2 - 15 TRBJ2-1 TRBV9 CASSPRGGLVNEQFF TGTGCCAGCAGCCCCCGGGGGGGACTAGTCAATGAGCAGTTCTTC
TRBD1 - 16 TRBJ2-7 TRBV5-1 CASSPGLTGYTYEQYF TGCGCCAGCAGCCCCGGCCTGACAGGGTATACCTACGAGCAGTACTTC
TRBD2 - 15 TRBJ2-3 TRBV19 CASRGLGVSTDTQYF TGTGCCAGTAGGGGACTAGGAGTAAGCACAGATACGCAGTATTTT
- - 17 TRBJ2-1 TRBV4-1 CASSQVEGSMRDNEQFF TGCGCCAGCAGCCAAGTTGAGGGGTCGATGAGGGACAATGAGCAGTTCTTC
TRBD1 - 16 TRBJ1-1 TRBV19 CASSIGQGARNTEAFF TGTGCCAGTAGTATAGGACAGGGGGCCCGGAACACTGAAGCTTTCTTT
- - 14 TRBJ1-2 TRBV9 CASSAWGRRYGYTF TGTGCCAGCAGCGCCTGGGGCAGGCGGTATGGCTACACCTTC
TRBD1 - 14 TRBJ1-6 TRBV6-1 CASSMDRAASPLHF TGTGCCAGCAGTATGGACAGGGCGGCTTCACCCCTCCACTTT
TRBD1 - 15 TRBJ1-1 TRBV5-8 CASSLGITGVTEAFF TGTGCCAGCAGCTTGGGCATAACAGGGGTCACTGAAGCTTTCTTT
- - 14 TRBJ2-1 TRBV28 CASGVRGRGTTQFF TGTGCCAGCGGAGTTAGAGGCAGGGGGACTACGCAGTTCTTC
- - 13 TRBJ2-7 TRBV30 CAWDQRAGNEQYF TGTGCCTGGGACCAGCGGGCCGGGAACGAGCAGTACTTC
TRBD1 - 17 TRBJ2-1 TRBV19 CASSILLGTAGHNEQFF TGTGCCAGTAGTATCCTACTCGGGACAGCCGGGCACAATGAGCAGTTCTTC
- - 15 TRBJ1-4 TRBV28 CASSLVRATNEKLFF TGTGCCAGCAGTTTGGTGAGGGCGACTAATGAAAAACTGTTTTTT
TRBD1 - 16 TRBJ1-6 TRBV4-3 CASSQDPGQGASPLHF TGCGCCAGCAGCCAAGATCCGGGACAGGGGGCCTCACCCCTCCACTTT
TRBD1 - 16 TRBJ1-5 TRBV18 CASSPDRGGTNQPQHF TGTGCCAGCTCACCAGACAGGGGGGGTACTAATCAGCCCCAGCATTTT
- - 13 TRBJ1-2 TRBV27 CASSLQGDYGYTF TGTGCCAGCAGTTTACAGGGTGATTATGGCTACACCTTC